These 9 T cell receptor beta chains share one sample of origin, sequenced in a study of cytomegalovirus exposure and HLA in healthy donors. Both 60 Vbeta primers and 13 Jbeta primers went into the PCR. Sequenced by immunoSEQ multiplex PCR; TCRdb stores in-frame clones only, minus some. The sample lists over 100,000 clones, over 65% seen once, with roughly 3.3% in the top ten. Sequencing was carried out using PBMCs. Source of these receptors: a woman in her 30s in good health and CMV-seropositive.

The V call is TRBV18, the J call TRBJ2-1, with 7 bases fitting TRBD1. CDR1 and CDR2 from the germline V gene are KGHSH and LQKENI. The junction had 6 bases not matched to a gene; V was cut back by 3 bases and J by 7 bases. This CDR3 has 14 residues. The CDR3 spells CASSPLTGENEQFF. The CDR3 DNA sequence: TGTGCCAGCTCACCCCTTACAGGGGAAAATGAGCAGTTCTTC.

The rearrangement links TRBV9 to TRBJ1-6, with no clear D. CDR3 length equals 12 residues. Trimming pared 3 bases from V and 11 bases from J, leaving 9 bases between. The germline gives CDR1 SGDLS, CDR2 YYNGEE. The DNA of the CDR3 is TGTGCCAGCAGCGCCGAGTCTCCACCCCTCCACTTT. Translated, it gives CASSAESPPLHF.

This clone was observed a few times. V usage is TRBV7-2 and J usage is TRBJ2-5, with 15 bases identical to TRBD2. The J segment lost 0 bases and the V segment lost 0 bases, leaving 5 bases of the junction unmatched. The CDR3 covers 19 residues. CDR1 and CDR2 (germline): SGHTA, FQGNSA. CDR3 in amino acids: CASSLARTSGGGYQETQYF. The CDR3 bases are TGTGCCAGCAGCTTAGCGCGGACTAGCGGGGGGGGGTACCAAGAGACCCAGTACTTC.

In this sample, this clone turned up once. This rearrangement joins TRBV29-1 to TRBJ2-7; 8 bases fit TRBD1. In germline, CDR1 is SQVTM, CDR2 ANQGSEA. The V gene end was trimmed by 4 bases and the J gene end by 0 bases; junction bases not matched to a gene: 2. The CDR3 spans 13 residues. Written as DNA, the CDR3 is TGCAGCGTTGGGACAGGGAGCTCCTACGAGCAGTACTTC. Amino acids: CSVGTGSSYEQYF.

Worth noting for this clone: Other DNA sequences from this sample encode an identical CDR3 as well. The V gene is TRBV5-1, the J gene TRBJ1-5; no clear D. Germline V lookup: CDR1 SGHRS, CDR2 YFSETQ. V lost 0 bases to trimming and J lost 0 bases, with 7 bases between them. CDR3 size: 15 residues. The DNA of the CDR3 is TGCGCCAGCAGCTTGGCTGGAGATAGCAATCAGCCCCAGCATTTT. Amino acid sequence: CASSLAGDSNQPQHF. Looking up the rest from reference TRBV5-1 and TRBJ1-5 gives the full variable domain: KAGVTQTPRYLIKTRGQQVTLSCSPISGHRSVSWYQQTPGQGLQFLFEYFSETQRNKGNFPGRFSGRQFSNSRSEMNVSTLELGDSALYLCASSLAGDSNQPQHFGDGTRLSIL.

This clone was counted only a few times. The chain has TRBV6-5 and TRBJ1-1; no reliable D call. The CDR3 totals 14 residues. The germline V gene has CDR1 MNHEY and CDR2 SVGAGI. The germline V and J ends were trimmed by 10 bases and 1 base, with 16 bases remaining between them. The CDR3 DNA reads as TGTGCCACTGCTCCACAGCGGTGGAACACTGAAGCTTTCTTT. The encoded protein is CATAPQRWNTEAFF.

The chain links TRBV6-1 to TRBJ2-3; D might be TRBD1 (5 bases). The germline V gene has CDR1 MNHNS and CDR2 SASEGT. The V end was cut by 6 bases, the J end by 5 bases, with 15 bases between. The CDR3 covers 14 residues. This chain's CDR3 is CASSGQGSIDTQYF. CDR3 coding DNA: TGTGCCAGCAGCGGACAAGGTTCGATAGATACGCAGTATTTT.

DNA of the CDR3: TGTGCCAGCAGCCCGTCACAGGGGGCGAACACTGAAGCTTTCTTT. This codes for CASSPSQGANTEAFF. J is TRBJ1-1 and V is TRBV7-9; 9 bases fit TRBD1. Looked up from germline, CDR1 is SEHNR and CDR2 is FQNEAQ (reference sequence). This CDR3 spans 15 amino acids. V shed 5 bases, J shed 1 base, and the junction held 5 bases outside the gene matches.

This clone appeared a few times. The chain carries TRBV4-2 and TRBJ2-1; unclear D gene. The CDR3 extends over 13 amino acids. The V gene lost 0 bases and the J gene lost 4 bases, with 4 bases spanning the gap. CDR1 and CDR2 (germline): LGHNA, YNFKEQ. The CDR3 loop reads CASSQDLYNEQFF. The CDR3 DNA reads as TGTGCCAGCAGCCAAGATCTTTACAATGAGCAGTTCTTC.